What follows are 13 T cell receptor beta chains derived from one specimen sequenced in a study of cytomegalovirus exposure and HLA in healthy donors. The study ran its PCR with 60 Vbeta and 13 Jbeta primers. TCRdb keeps only in-frame clones here, not all; method: immunoSEQ multiplex PCR. This table holds roughly 100,000 clones, under 85% found once. Material: PBMCs. The receptors originated from a man aged 18 to 29 in good health and CMV-seropositive.

J is TRBJ1-6 and V is TRBV9, with TRBD1 matching 7 bases. Germline loops: CDR1 SGDLS, CDR2 YYNGEE. This CDR3 has 18 residues. The junction had 15 bases not matched to a gene; V was cut back by 4 bases and J by 5 bases. The CDR3: CASSPGQRPYYDNSPLHF. The CDR3 DNA sequence: TGTGCCAGCAGCCCGGGACAGCGGCCCTATTATGATAATTCACCCCTCCACTTT.

This clone was counted once. The chain couples TRBV5-8 to TRBJ1-5; the D is unclear. The CDR3 covers 11 residues. The germline V gene has CDR1 SGHTS and CDR2 YDEGEE. Trimming stripped 1 base from V and 7 bases from J, with 3 bases between. The CDR3 DNA sequence: TGTGCCAGCAGCTTGCTACAGCCCCAGCATTTT. Protein product: CASSLLQPQHF. Combining the CDR3 with reference TRBV5-8 and TRBJ1-5 gives the whole variable domain EAGVTQSPTHLIKTRGQQATLRCSPISGHTSVYWYQQALGLGLQFLLWYDEGEERNRGNFPPRFSGRQFPNYSSELNVNALELEDSALYLCASSLLQPQHFGDGTRLSIL.

The chain recombines TRBV18 with TRBJ2-7; TRBD1 matches 10 bases. Germline CDR1 KGHSH, CDR2 LQKENI. This CDR3 is built from 15 residues. Trimming removed 2 bases from V and 2 bases from J; junction bases left unmatched: 3. The CDR3 here is CASSPGTGAPYEQYF. The CDR3 region has the DNA TGTGCCAGCTCACCAGGGACAGGGGCCCCCTACGAGCAGTACTTC.

This clone was recorded only once. The CDR3 does not close with the conserved phenylalanine or tryptophan, likely indicating a read error. The rearrangement uses TRBV27 and TRBJ1-6; no clear D gene. V lost 6 bases and J 9 bases, leaving 18 bases between the germline ends. CDR3 length equals 15 residues. The germline V gene encodes CDR1 MNHEY and CDR2 SMNVEV (reference sequence). CDR3 region: CASSGESILGSPLHV. The DNA for the CDR3 is TGTGCCAGCAGCGGAGAGAGCATTTTGGGTTCACCCCTCCACGTT.

This CDR3 reads CASSLAGTGLLYEQYF. CDR3 coding DNA: TGTGCCAGCAGCTTGGCCGGGACAGGGCTACTCTACGAGCAGTACTTC. The chain couples TRBV7-6 to TRBJ2-7; 9 bases are shared with TRBD1. Germline V gene data show CDR1 as SGHVS and CDR2 as FNYEAQ. The V segment lost 3 bases and the J segment 3 bases; nucleotides outside the gene matches: 9. CDR3 length equals 16 residues.

V is TRBV5-4 and J is TRBJ2-2, with a possible D match to TRBD1 (6 bases). The CDR3 runs 15 residues. Deletions cut 1 base from V and 5 bases from J, with 12 bases between. The germline V gene has CDR1 SGHNT and CDR2 YYREEE (reference sequence). The CDR3 reads CASSLSVDSTGELFF. The DNA for the CDR3 is TGTGCCAGCAGCTTGTCGGTGGACAGTACCGGGGAGCTGTTTTTT.

The gene calls are TRBV7-9 and TRBJ2-1; TRBD2 matches 7 bases. J gave up 1 base and V 4 bases, and 4 bases lay outside the gene matches. The CDR3 has 15 residues. Germline V CDR1 and CDR2: SEHNR, FQNEAQ (reference sequence). The CDR3 bases are TGTGCCAGCAGCTCAACTAGCGAGTCCTACAATGAGCAGTTCTTC. It encodes CASSSTSESYNEQFF. The full variable domain, with the rest looked up from reference TRBV7-9 and TRBJ2-1, is DTGVSQNPRHKITKRGQNVTFRCDPISEHNRLYWYRQTLGQGPEFLTYFQNEAQLEKSRLLSDRFSAERPKGSFSTLEIQRTEQGDSAMYLCASSSTSESYNEQFFGPGTRLTVL.

V is TRBV6-1 and J is TRBJ1-6; D is perhaps TRBD1 (6 bases). In germline, CDR1 is MNHNS, CDR2 SASEGT. Between the trimmed V and J ends, which lost 1 base and 5 bases, there was a span of 15 bases. This CDR3 is 17 amino acids long. The CDR3 DNA sequence: TGTGCCAGCAGTGAAGGTCCAGGGACAATTCATAATTCACCCCTCCACTTT. Protein: CASSEGPGTIHNSPLHF.

V is TRBV28 and J is TRBJ2-5, with 7 positions matching TRBD1. The V gene end was trimmed by 8 bases and the J gene end by 4 bases; junction bases not matched to a gene: 16. The CDR3 runs to 16 residues. Germline CDR1 and CDR2: MDHEN and SYDVKM. CDR3 sequence (DNA): TGTGCCAGCGGGTCGCCGAACAGGGGAAGGGGAGAGACCCAGTACTTC. Amino acid sequence: CASGSPNRGRGETQYF.

The chain links TRBV28 to TRBJ1-1; D is perhaps TRBD1 (6 bases). Germline loops: CDR1 MDHEN, CDR2 SYDVKM. The ends were cut back, 5 bases at V and 8 bases at J, with 12 bases in the middle. The CDR3 contains 12 residues. CDR3 residues: CASSPQDREAFF. CDR3 nucleotide sequence: TGTGCCAGCAGTCCCCAGGACAGAGAAGCTTTCTTT.

The chain is built from TRBV7-3 and TRBJ2-3; 7 nucleotides agree with TRBD1. This CDR3 comprises 15 residues. Per germline, CDR1 SGHTA and CDR2 FQGTGA. Unmatched junction bases numbered 5, after V lost 2 bases and J lost 3 bases. CDR3 region: CASSLGTDSTDTQYF. CDR3 in DNA: TGTGCCAGCAGCTTAGGGACAGATAGTACAGATACGCAGTATTTT. Based on the CDR3 plus reference TRBV7-3 and TRBJ2-3, the full variable domain is GAGVSQTPSNKVTEKGKYVELRCDPISGHTALYWYRQSLGQGPEFLIYFQGTGAADDSGLPNDRFFAVRPEGSVSTLKIQRTERGDSAVYLCASSLGTDSTDTQYFGPGTRLTVL.

The chain carries TRBV5-1 and TRBJ1-2, with D unclear. The V end lost 4 bases, the J end lost 7 bases, and 14 bases lay between the germline ends. The germline V gene has CDR1 SGHRS and CDR2 YFSETQ. This CDR3 contains 13 residues. This chain's CDR3 is CASSLTAASGYTF. The CDR3 nucleotides are TGCGCCAGCAGCCTTACGGCGGCCAGTGGCTACACCTTC.

This clone came up once. The CDR3 protein is CASSLGLRGREPFF. The CDR3 region has the DNA TGTGCCAGCAGCTTAGGATTGAGGGGGCGAGAACCTTTCTTT. This rearrangement joins TRBV7-9 to TRBJ1-1; TRBD1 matches 7 bases. Trimming removed 1 base from V and 12 bases from J; junction bases left unmatched: 11. The CDR3 is 14 residues long. From germline, CDR1 is SEHNR and CDR2 FQNEAQ (reference sequence).